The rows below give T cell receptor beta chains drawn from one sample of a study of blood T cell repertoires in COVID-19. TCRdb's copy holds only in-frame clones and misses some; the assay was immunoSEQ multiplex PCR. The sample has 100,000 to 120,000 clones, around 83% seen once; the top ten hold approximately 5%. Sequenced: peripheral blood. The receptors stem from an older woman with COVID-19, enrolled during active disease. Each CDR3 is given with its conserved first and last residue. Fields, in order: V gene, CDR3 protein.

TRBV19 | CASSIQGRATNEKLFF
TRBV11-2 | CASSLGQGDYGYTF
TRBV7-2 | CASTAGGGDIQYF
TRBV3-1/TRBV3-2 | CASSQGTGNNSPLHF
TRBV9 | CASSVGLSGGEADTQYF
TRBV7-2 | CASSPYGQGISNQPQHF
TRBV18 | CASSRTGGENYGYTF
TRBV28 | CASSWRDRGPANYGYTF
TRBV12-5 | CASRDRVGSSENQFF
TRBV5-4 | CASSSRGLTGELFF
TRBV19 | CASSIDSLAGGYPAEQFF
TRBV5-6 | CASSLALAGIYEQFF
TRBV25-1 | CASSGEDRGRRNTEAFF
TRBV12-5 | CASGLEGGRGNQPQHF
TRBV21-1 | CASSFPSPQGAYNEAFF
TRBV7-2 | CASSSGSPAAFF
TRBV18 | CASSSDRSNSPLHF
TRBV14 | CASSQGRGFAYEQYF
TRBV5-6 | CASSLVTGAGYGYTF
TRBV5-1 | CASSTGGGNTIYF
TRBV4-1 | CASSRGQGAIDTEAFF
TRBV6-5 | CASTSGYGYTF
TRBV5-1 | CASETSGDTGELFF
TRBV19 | CASSTQGAGDQPQHF
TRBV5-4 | CASAVGGAYNEQFF
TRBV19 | CASSMAGVNTEAFF
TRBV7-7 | CASSLDSNQPQHF
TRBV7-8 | CASSLAPVNSPLHF
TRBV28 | CASNSGAGTGAYEQYF
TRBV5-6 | CASSLLTGGDSNQPQHF
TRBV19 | CASTPLRRPSGNTIYF
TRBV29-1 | CSVEGVEGTEAFF
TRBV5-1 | CASSPDRRDTQYF
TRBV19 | CASSIRDTLNYGYTF
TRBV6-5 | CAIARNRNSYEQYF
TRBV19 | CASSRDRERSYEQYF
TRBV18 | CASSPTSKGLTDTQYF